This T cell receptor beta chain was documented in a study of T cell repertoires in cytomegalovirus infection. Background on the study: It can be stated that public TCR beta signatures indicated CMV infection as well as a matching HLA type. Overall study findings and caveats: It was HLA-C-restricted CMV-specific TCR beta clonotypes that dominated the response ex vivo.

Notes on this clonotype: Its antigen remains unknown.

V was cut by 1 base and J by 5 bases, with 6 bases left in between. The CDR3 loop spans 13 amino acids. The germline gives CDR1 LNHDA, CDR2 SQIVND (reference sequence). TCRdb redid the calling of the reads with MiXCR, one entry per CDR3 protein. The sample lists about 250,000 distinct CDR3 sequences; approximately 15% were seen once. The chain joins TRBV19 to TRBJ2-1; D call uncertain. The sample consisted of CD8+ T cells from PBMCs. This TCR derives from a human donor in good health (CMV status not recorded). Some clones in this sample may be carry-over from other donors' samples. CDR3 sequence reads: CASSIGYDNEQFF. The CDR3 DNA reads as TGTGCCAGTAGTATAGGCTACGACAATGAGCAGTTCTTC.